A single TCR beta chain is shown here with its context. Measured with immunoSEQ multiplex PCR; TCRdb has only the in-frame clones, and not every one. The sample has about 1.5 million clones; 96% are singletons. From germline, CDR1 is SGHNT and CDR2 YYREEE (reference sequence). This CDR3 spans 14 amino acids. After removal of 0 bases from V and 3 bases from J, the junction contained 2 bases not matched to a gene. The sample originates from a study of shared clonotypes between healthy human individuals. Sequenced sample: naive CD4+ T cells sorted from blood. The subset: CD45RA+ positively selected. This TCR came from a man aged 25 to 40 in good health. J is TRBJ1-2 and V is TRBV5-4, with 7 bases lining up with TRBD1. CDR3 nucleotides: TGTGCCAGCAGCTTGGAGGGGGCGGACTATGGCTACACCTTC. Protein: CASSLEGADYGYTF.